The 6 T cell receptor beta chains below all came from one sample that was sequenced in a study of radiation and T cells in renal cell carcinoma. Assay: immunoSEQ multiplex PCR; the TCRdb copy retains only in-frame clones and omits some. The profile shows 120,000 to 150,000 clones, roughly 90% of them singletons. The time point here: blood 4 weeks post-SBRT, at nephrectomy. Sample treatment: 15 Gy SBRT to primary tumor, nephrectomy 4 weeks later. Sequenced here: blood, sampled from a patient whose treatment included radiotherapy and nephrectomy. All receptors come from a woman between 50 and 59 years old with renal cell carcinoma.

The table lists this clone with a few counts. The rearrangement links TRBV7-9 to TRBJ2-1; no clear D. This CDR3 is built from 12 residues. V dropped 7 bases and J dropped 2 bases, with 6 bases sitting between them. CDR1 is SEHNR, CDR2 FQNEAQ, per germline (reference sequence). The DNA for the CDR3 is TGTGCCAGCACAGAGGCCTACAATGAGCAGTTCTTC. This gives the protein CASTEAYNEQFF.

The rearrangement joins TRBV30 to TRBJ2-7, with a weak D call TRBD2 (6 bases). Germline V gene sequence: CDR1 GTSNPN, CDR2 SVGIG (reference sequence). Trimming cost V 3 bases and J 8 bases, with 20 bases left between them. The CDR3 spans 14 residues. The CDR3 reads CAWRVGRGIQKQYF. The CDR3 nucleotides read TGTGCCTGGAGAGTAGGACGGGGGATTCAGAAGCAGTACTTC.

CDR3 region: CASSIAGTGETKGYTF. DNA for the CDR3: TGCGCCAGCAGCATAGCCGGGACAGGGGAAACTAAGGGCTACACCTTC. V is TRBV5-1 and J is TRBJ1-2; 10 nucleotides align to TRBD1. The CDR3 has 16 amino acids. Germline V gene data show CDR1 as SGHRS and CDR2 as YFSETQ. The junction had 14 bases not matched to a gene; V was cut back by 4 bases and J by 8 bases.

The chain is built from TRBV4-3 and TRBJ2-3, with 8 bases that match TRBD1. This CDR3 region has 18 residues. Germline V gene sequence: CDR1 LGHNA, CDR2 YSLEER. V shed 4 bases, J shed 6 bases, and the junction held 18 bases outside the gene matches. The CDR3 nucleotides are TGCGCCAGCAGCCTACTACCGATAAGGACAGGGTTGGTGGATACGCAGTATTTT. This sequence encodes CASSLLPIRTGLVDTQYF.

This clone was detected a few times. The genes are TRBV5-1 and TRBJ1-5; D unresolved. The germline V and J ends were trimmed by 5 bases and 4 bases, with 16 bases remaining between them. This CDR3 has 15 amino acids. CDR1 and CDR2 from the germline V gene are SGHRS and YFSETQ. This CDR3 is CASRPAPGPNQPQHF. CDR3 DNA sequence: TGCGCCAGCAGGCCTGCTCCGGGCCCAAATCAGCCCCAGCATTTT.

Only one count was recorded for this clone. The chain links TRBV9 to TRBJ2-3; either TRBD1 or TRBD2 may supply D (5 bases each). The CDR3 contains 18 residues. Per the germline V gene, CDR1 is SGDLS and CDR2 is YYNGEE. Trimming left V 0 bases short and J 2 bases short, with 19 bases between. The CDR3 here is CASSVEFLRDEVTDTQYF. In DNA, the CDR3 is TGTGCCAGCAGCGTAGAATTTTTGAGGGACGAAGTCACAGATACGCAGTATTTT.